These 6 T cell receptor beta chains came from one sample sequenced in a study of blood T cell repertoires in COVID-19. Clones were read by immunoSEQ multiplex PCR, and TCRdb kept only the in-frame ones, dropping some. The sample shows approximately 100,000 clones, 85% to 95% of them seen only once. The sequenced material came from peripheral blood. The receptors were gathered from a man aged 50 or older with active COVID-19.

The chain joins TRBV6-1 to TRBJ2-1; 10 bases are shared with TRBD2. The V segment lost 0 bases and the J segment 7 bases; nucleotides outside the gene matches: 3. The CDR3 has 15 amino acids. From germline, CDR1 is MNHNS and CDR2 SASEGT. The CDR3 reads CASSEAAGGPNEQFF. In nucleotides, the CDR3 is TGTGCCAGCAGTGAAGCAGCGGGAGGGCCAAATGAGCAGTTCTTC.

V is TRBV19 and J is TRBJ1-3; TRBD1 might be the D (5 bases). Germline lookup yields CDR1 LNHDA and CDR2 SQIVND (reference sequence). CDR3 length: 15 amino acids. With 7 bases removed from V and 9 bases from J, the gap between germline ends came to 22 bases. CDR3 DNA: TGTGCCAGTACCGGAAGACAGACCTTGGGCTCCACCATATATTTT. Encoded protein: CASTGRQTLGSTIYF.

The CDR3 DNA is TGTGCAAGTTCTCTCACCGGGACAGGGGATTACAATGAGCAGTTCTTC. It codes for CASSLTGTGDYNEQFF. The chain uses TRBV12-2 and TRBJ2-1; the table calls TRBD1, which could not be checked here. TRBV12-2 is labeled a pseudogene. The CDR3 runs 16 residues.

The chain has TRBV9 and TRBJ1-2, with D possibly TRBD1 on 6 matching bases. Germline V gene sequence: CDR1 SGDLS, CDR2 YYNGEE. V lost 3 bases and J lost 6, with 15 bases in between. CDR3 length equals 14 residues. CDR3 DNA sequence: TGTGCCAGCAGCGAGGGGAGGGGGGCGAATGGCTACACCTTC. Translation gives CASSEGRGANGYTF.

V usage is TRBV19 and J usage is TRBJ2-1, with 9 nucleotides matching TRBD1. This CDR3 has 14 amino acids. Germline trimming cut 5 bases from V and 3 bases from J; bases unmatched to any gene: 2. Germline V lookup: CDR1 LNHDA, CDR2 SQIVND (reference sequence). Written as DNA, the CDR3 is TGTGCCAGTAGTCGGACAGGGGTCTACAATGAGCAGTTCTTC. Protein: CASSRTGVYNEQFF.

The gene calls are TRBV6-5 and TRBJ2-7; 7 nucleotides line up with TRBD2. Trimming cost V 2 bases and J 4 bases; bases outside gene matches: 11. Germline V CDR1 and CDR2: MNHEY, SVGAGI. The CDR3 loop spans 16 amino acids. The CDR3: CASSYGARAGAYEQYF. CDR3 coding DNA: TGTGCCAGCAGTTACGGCGCCAGGGCGGGAGCTTACGAGCAGTACTTC.